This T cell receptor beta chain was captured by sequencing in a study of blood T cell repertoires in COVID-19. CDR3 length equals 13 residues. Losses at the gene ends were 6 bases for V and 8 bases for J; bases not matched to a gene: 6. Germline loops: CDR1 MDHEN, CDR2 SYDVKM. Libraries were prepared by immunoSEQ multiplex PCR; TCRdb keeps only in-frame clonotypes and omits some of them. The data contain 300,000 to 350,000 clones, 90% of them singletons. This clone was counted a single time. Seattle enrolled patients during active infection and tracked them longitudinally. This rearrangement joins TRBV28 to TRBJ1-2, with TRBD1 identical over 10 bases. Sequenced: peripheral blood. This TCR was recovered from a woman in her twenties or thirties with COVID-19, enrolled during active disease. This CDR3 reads CASRSAGQGGYTF. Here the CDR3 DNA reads TGTGCCAGCAGAAGCGCGGGACAGGGGGGCTACACCTTC.